This record covers a single TCR beta chain. This entry belongs to a study of technical replicates of blood from a few donors. Only in-frame clones appear in the TCRdb table, and some are missing; sequencing was by immunoSEQ multiplex PCR. Of approximately 70,000 clones listed, 92% are singletons. What was sequenced was T cells isolated from PBMCs. This receptor was taken from a human donor in good health.

CDR3 sequence (DNA): TGTGCCAGCAGTTCTCGCGATCAGGGATCGGAAAAACTGTTTTTT. Protein product: CASSSRDQGSEKLFF. V usage is TRBV6-5 and J usage is TRBJ1-4; possible D gene TRBD1, 5 bases. The V end was cut by 4 bases, the J end by 8 bases, with 17 bases between. This CDR3 region has 15 residues. Germline CDR1 is MNHEY and CDR2 is SVGAGI.